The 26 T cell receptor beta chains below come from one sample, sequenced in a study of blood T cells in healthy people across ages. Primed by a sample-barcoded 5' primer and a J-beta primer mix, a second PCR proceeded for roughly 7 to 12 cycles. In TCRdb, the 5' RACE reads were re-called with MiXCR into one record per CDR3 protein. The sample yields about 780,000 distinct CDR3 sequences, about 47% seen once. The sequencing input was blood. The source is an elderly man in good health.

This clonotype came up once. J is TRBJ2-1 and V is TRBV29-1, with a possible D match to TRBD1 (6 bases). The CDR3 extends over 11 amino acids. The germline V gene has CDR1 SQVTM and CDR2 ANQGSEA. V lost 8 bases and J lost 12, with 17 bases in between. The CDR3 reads CSSRQGSGQFF. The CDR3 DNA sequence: TGCAGCTCCCGCCAGGGGAGCGGGCAGTTCTTC.

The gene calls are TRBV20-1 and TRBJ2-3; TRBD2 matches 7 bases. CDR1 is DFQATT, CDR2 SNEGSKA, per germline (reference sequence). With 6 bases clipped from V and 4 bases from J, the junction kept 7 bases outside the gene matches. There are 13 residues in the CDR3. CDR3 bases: TGCAGTGCAGCTAGCGGCAATGCAGATACGCAGTATTTT. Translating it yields CSAASGNADTQYF.

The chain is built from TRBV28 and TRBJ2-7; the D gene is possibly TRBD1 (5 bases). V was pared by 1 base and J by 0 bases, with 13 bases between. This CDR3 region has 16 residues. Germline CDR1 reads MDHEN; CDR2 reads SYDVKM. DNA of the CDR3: TGTGCCAGCAGTTTATACGGGCAGGGAACCTCCTACGAGCAGTACTTC. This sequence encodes CASSLYGQGTSYEQYF.

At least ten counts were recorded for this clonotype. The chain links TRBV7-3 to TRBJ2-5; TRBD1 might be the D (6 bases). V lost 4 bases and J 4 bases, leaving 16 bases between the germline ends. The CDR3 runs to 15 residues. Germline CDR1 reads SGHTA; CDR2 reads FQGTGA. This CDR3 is CASSSGHSYPETQYF. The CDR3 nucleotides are TGTGCCAGCAGCTCGGGACATTCCTACCCAGAGACCCAGTACTTC.

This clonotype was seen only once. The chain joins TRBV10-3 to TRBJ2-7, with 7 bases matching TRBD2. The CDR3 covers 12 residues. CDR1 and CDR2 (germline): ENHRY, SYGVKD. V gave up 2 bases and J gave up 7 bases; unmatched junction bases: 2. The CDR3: CAISEGREEQYF. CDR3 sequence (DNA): TGTGCCATCAGTGAGGGGCGGGAGGAGCAGTACTTC.

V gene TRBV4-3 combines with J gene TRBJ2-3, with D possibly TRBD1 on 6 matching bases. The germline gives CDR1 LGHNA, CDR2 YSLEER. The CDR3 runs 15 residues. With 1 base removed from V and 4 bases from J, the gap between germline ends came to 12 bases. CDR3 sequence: CASSQVAGVADTQYF. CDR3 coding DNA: TGCGCCAGCAGCCAAGTTGCAGGGGTGGCAGATACGCAGTATTTT.

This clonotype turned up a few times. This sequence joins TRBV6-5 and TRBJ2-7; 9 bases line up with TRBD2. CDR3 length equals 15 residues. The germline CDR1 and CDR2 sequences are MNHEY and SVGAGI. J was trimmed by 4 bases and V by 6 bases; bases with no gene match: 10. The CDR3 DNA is TGTGCCAGCAGCTCCTATAGCGGGAGTGGTTACGAGCAGTACTTC. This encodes CASSSYSGSGYEQYF.

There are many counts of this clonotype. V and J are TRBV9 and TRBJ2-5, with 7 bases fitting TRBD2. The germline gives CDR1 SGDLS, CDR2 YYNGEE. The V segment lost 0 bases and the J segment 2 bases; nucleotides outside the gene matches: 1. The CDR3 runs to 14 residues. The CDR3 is CASSVGGGQETQYF. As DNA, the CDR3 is TGTGCCAGCAGCGTAGGGGGGGGACAAGAGACCCAGTACTTC. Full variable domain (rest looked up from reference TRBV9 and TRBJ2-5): DSGVTQTPKHLITATGQRVTLRCSPRSGDLSVYWYQQSLDQGLQFLIQYYNGEERAKGNILERFSAQQFPDLHSELNLSSLELGDSALYFCASSVGGGQETQYFGPGTRLLVL.

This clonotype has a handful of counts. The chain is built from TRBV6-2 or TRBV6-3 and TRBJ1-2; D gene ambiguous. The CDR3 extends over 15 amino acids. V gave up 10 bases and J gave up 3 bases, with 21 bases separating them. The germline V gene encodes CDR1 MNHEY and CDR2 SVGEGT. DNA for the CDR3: TGTGCCACCGAGACCTCAGGTAGGGCCGACTATGGCTACACCTTC. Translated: CATETSGRADYGYTF.

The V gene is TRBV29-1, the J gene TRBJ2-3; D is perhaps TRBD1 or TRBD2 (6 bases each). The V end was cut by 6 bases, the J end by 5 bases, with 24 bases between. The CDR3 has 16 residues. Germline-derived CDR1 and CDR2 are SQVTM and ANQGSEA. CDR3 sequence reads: CSVAGGQPVRGDTQYF. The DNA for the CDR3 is TGCAGCGTGGCCGGGGGACAACCCGTGAGGGGAGATACGCAGTATTTT.

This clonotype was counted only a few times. CDR3 sequence: CASSPGLREKETQYF. As DNA, the CDR3 is TGTGCCAGCAGCCCCGGGTTGAGGGAGAAAGAGACCCAGTACTTC. The chain links TRBV11-3 to TRBJ2-5; a possible D gene is TRBD2 (5 bases). Germline CDR1 reads SGHNT; CDR2 reads YENEEA. The V gene lost 5 bases and the J gene lost 3 bases, with 16 bases spanning the gap. The CDR3 is 15 residues long.

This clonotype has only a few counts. CDR3 amino acids: CSAGRGGIQETQYF. The CDR3 nucleotides are TGCAGTGCTGGGAGGGGCGGGATACAAGAGACCCAGTACTTC. The chain has TRBV20-1 and TRBJ2-5; 7 bases are shared with TRBD2. V gave up 5 bases and J gave up 2 bases; unmatched junction bases: 8. This CDR3 comprises 14 residues. Germline loops: CDR1 DFQATT, CDR2 SNEGSKA (reference sequence).

The CDR3: CASSYGPGQGSAQYF. Here the CDR3 DNA reads TGTGCCAGCAGTTACGGACCGGGACAGGGTTCGGCCCAGTACTTC. J is TRBJ2-5 and V is TRBV6-6; TRBD1 matches 9 bases. Germline values: CDR1 MNHNY, CDR2 SVGAGI (reference sequence). The ends lost 2 bases at V and 9 bases at J; junction bases unmatched: 10. The CDR3 spans 15 residues.

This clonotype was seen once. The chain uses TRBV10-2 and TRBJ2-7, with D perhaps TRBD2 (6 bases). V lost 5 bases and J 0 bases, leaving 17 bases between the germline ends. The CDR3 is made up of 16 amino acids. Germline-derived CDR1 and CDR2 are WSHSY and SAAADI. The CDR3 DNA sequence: TGCGCCAGCAGTTCCAATGGGAGGAACGGCTCCTACGAGCAGTACTTC. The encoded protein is CASSSNGRNGSYEQYF.

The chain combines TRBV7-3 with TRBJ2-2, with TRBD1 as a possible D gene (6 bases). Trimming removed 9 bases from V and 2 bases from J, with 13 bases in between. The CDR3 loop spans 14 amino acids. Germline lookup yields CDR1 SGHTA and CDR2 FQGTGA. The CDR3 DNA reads TGTGCCAGTACGACAGGAATCAACACCGGGGAGCTGTTTTTT. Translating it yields CASTTGINTGELFF.

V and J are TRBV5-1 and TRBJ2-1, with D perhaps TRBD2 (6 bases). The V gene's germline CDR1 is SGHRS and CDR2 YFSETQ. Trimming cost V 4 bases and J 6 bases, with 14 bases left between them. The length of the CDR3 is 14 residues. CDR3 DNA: TGCGCCAGCAGCGTGGAGGGACGGCCCAATGAGCAGTTCTTC. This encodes CASSVEGRPNEQFF.

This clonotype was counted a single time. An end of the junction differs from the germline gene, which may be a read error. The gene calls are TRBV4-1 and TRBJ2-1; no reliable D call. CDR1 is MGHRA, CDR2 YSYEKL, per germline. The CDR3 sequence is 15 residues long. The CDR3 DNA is TGCGCCAGCAGCCAAGGGAGCGCATTCTACAATGAGCAGTTTTTC. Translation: CASSQGSAFYNEQFF.

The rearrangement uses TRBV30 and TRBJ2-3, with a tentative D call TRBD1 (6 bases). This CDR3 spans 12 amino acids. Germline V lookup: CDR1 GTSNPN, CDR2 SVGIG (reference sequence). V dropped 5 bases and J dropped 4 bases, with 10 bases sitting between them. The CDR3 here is CAWESGADTQYF. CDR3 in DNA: TGTGCCTGGGAATCAGGGGCAGATACGCAGTATTTT.

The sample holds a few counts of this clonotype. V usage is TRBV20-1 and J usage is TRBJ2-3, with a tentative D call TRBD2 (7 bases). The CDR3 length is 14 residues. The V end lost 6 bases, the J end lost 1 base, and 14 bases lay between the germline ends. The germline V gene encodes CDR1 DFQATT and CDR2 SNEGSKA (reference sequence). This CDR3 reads CSAGGRLGTDTQYF. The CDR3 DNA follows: TGCAGTGCGGGGGGGCGGCTAGGCACAGATACGCAGTATTTT.

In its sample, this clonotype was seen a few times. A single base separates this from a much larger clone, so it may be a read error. This CDR3 reads CASSDPSIGSSYEQFF. The CDR3 DNA is TGTGCCAGCAGTGACCCAAGCATTGGAAGCTCCTACGAGCAGTTCTTC. The chain links TRBV2 to TRBJ2-1; D not certain. The CDR3 spans 16 residues. The germline CDR1 and CDR2 sequences are SNHLY and FYNNEI. The V and J ends lost 3 bases and 10 bases respectively, with 22 bases between them.

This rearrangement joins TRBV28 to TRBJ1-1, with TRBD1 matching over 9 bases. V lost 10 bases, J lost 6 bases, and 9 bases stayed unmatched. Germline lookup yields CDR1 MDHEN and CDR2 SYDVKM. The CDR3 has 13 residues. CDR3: CATYRGPRAEAFF. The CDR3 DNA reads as TGTGCCACCTACAGGGGGCCGAGGGCTGAAGCTTTCTTT.

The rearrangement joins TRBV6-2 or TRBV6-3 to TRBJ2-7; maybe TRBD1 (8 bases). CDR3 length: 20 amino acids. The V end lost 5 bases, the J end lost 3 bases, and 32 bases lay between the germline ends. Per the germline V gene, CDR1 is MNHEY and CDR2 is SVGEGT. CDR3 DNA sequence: TGTGCCAGCAGTCATGAGCGGGGAGACGACAGGGGAGGAACCCACTACGAGCAGTACTTC. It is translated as CASSHERGDDRGGTHYEQYF.

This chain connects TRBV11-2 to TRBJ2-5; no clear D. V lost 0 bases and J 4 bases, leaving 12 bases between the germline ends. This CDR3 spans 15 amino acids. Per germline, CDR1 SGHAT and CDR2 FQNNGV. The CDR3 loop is CASSLDLADLETQYF. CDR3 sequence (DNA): TGTGCCAGCAGCTTAGATCTGGCAGACCTAGAGACCCAGTACTTC.

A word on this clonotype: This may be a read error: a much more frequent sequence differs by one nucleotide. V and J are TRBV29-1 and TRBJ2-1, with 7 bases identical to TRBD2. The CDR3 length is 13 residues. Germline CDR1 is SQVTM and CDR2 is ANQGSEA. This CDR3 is CSATWEGMNERFF. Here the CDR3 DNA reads TGCAGCGCTACGTGGGAGGGAATGAATGAGCGGTTCTTC.

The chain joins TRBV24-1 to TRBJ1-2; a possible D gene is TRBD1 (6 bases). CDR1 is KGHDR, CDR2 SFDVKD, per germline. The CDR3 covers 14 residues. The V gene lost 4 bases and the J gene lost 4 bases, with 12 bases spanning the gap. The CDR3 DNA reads TGTGCCACCAGTGAGGATACAGGGTTCTATGGCTACACCTTC. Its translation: CATSEDTGFYGYTF.

Here the CDR3 reads CSVVKNRGNTEAFF. The CDR3 DNA sequence: TGCAGCGTTGTTAAAAACAGGGGGAACACTGAAGCTTTCTTT. The genes are TRBV29-1 and TRBJ1-1; 7 bases fit TRBD1. With 4 bases clipped from V and 1 base from J, the junction kept 6 bases outside the gene matches. The CDR3 totals 14 residues. From germline, CDR1 is SQVTM and CDR2 ANQGSEA.